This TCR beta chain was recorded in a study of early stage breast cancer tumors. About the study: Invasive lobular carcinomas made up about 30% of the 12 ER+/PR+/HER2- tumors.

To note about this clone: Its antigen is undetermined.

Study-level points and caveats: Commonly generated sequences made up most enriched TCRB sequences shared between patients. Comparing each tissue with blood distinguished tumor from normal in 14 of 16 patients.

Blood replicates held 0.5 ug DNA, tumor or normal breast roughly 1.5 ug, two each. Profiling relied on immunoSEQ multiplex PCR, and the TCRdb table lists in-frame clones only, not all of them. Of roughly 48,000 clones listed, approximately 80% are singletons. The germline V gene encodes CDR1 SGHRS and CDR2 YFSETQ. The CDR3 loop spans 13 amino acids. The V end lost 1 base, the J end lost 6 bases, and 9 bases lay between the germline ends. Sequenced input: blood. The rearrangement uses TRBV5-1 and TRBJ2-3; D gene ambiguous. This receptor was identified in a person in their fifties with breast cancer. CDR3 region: CASSLKPLDTQYF. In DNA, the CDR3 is TGCGCCAGCAGCTTGAAACCCCTGGATACGCAGTATTTT.